The T cell receptor beta chain under discussion was sequenced for a study of blood T cell repertoires in COVID-19. Study background: Sources were T cells, B-cell-depleted T cells, or PBMCs; the material itself was cDNA or gDNA.

A word on this clone: Other DNA sequences in the sample encode the same CDR3.

The V and J ends lost 1 base and 5 bases respectively, with 8 bases between them. CDR1 and CDR2 (germline): SEHNR, FQNEAQ (reference sequence). This CDR3 comprises 13 residues. Assay: immunoSEQ multiplex PCR; the TCRdb copy retains only in-frame clones and omits some. The sample records roughly 290,000 clones, around 85% being singletons. The J gene is TRBJ2-5, the V gene TRBV7-9; the D gene is possibly TRBD1 (5 bases). Sequenced: PBMCs or T cells enriched from blood (not recorded which). This sequence was found in a woman between 35 and 50 years old who had recovered from COVID-19. The CDR3 protein is CASSLGRAETQYF. CDR3 sequence (DNA): TGTGCCAGCAGCTTAGGCAGGGCTGAGACCCAGTACTTC.